This entry lists 32 T cell receptor beta chains sequenced from one sample in a study of shared clonotypes between healthy human individuals. Naive CD8 populations comprised CD45RO-negative cells positively selected for CCR7, excluding terminally differentiated effector memory CD45RA+ cells. Using immunoSEQ multiplex PCR, the repertoire was profiled, and TCRdb retains in-frame clones only, with some absent. The table lists about 680,000 clones, 92% of them singletons. Sequencing input: naive CD8+ T cells sorted from blood. These receptors were taken from a man aged 25 to 40 in good health.

The chain combines TRBV5-1 with TRBJ2-7, with TRBD2 matching 9 bases. After removal of 0 bases from V and 5 bases from J, the junction contained 6 bases not matched to a gene. CDR1 and CDR2 from the germline V gene are SGHRS and YFSETQ. CDR3 length: 15 residues. DNA for the CDR3: TGCGCCAGCAGCTTGGTTAGCGGGAGTAAGCACGAGCAGTACTTC. It yields the protein CASSLVSGSKHEQYF.

This chain uses TRBV9 with TRBJ2-2; 8 bases fit TRBD2. The germline V gene encodes CDR1 SGDLS and CDR2 YYNGEE. The CDR3 runs to 15 residues. V was clipped by 0 bases and J by 6 bases; unmatched bases: 4. The CDR3 reads CASSVVNSGAGELFF. In DNA, the CDR3 is TGTGCCAGCAGCGTAGTCAATAGCGGGGCCGGGGAGCTGTTTTTT.

In this sample, this clone turned up once. The CDR3: CASSAGTSRIQTYNEQFF. DNA of the CDR3: TGCGCCAGCAGTGCCGGGACTAGCAGAATACAGACCTACAATGAGCAGTTCTTC. V usage is TRBV10-2 and J usage is TRBJ2-1; TRBD2 agrees at 9 bases. V trimming: 4 bases; J trimming: 2 bases; junction bases outside the gene matches: 12. The V gene's germline CDR1 is WSHSY and CDR2 SAAADI. The CDR3 sequence is 18 residues long.

This clone occurred once. J is TRBJ1-2 and V is TRBV29-1; D possibly corresponds to TRBD1 (6 bases). The V end was cut by 6 bases, the J end by 0 bases, with 14 bases between. Germline V gene data show CDR1 as SQVTM and CDR2 as ANQGSEA. This CDR3 is 14 amino acids long. CDR3 protein: CSVVGQRANYGYTF. The CDR3 DNA reads TGCAGCGTCGTAGGACAGCGAGCTAACTATGGCTACACCTTC.

The chain employs TRBV20-1 and TRBJ2-7; 10 bases match TRBD2. Germline CDR1 DFQATT, CDR2 SNEGSKA (reference sequence). V was clipped by 8 bases and J by 6 bases; unmatched bases: 4. The CDR3 consists of 11 residues. The CDR3 spells CSKLAGLEQYF. The DNA for the CDR3 is TGCAGTAAACTAGCGGGGCTCGAGCAGTACTTC.

This sequence joins TRBV27 and TRBJ2-1; D unclear. The CDR3 sequence is 14 residues long. The germline V gene encodes CDR1 MNHEY and CDR2 SMNVEV (reference sequence). V was shortened by 4 bases and J by 7 bases, with 14 bases between the two germline ends. The CDR3 region is CASSSDFMRNEQFF. The CDR3 DNA reads TGTGCCAGCAGTTCTGATTTTATGAGGAATGAGCAGTTCTTC.

The chain couples TRBV5-4 to TRBJ2-7, with D possibly matching TRBD1 (5 bases). Per germline, CDR1 SGHNT and CDR2 YYREEE (reference sequence). The CDR3 is 12 amino acids. Trimming left V 1 base short and J 6 bases short, with 8 bases between. CDR3 amino acids: CASSLSGSEQYF. The CDR3 DNA reads TGTGCCAGCAGCTTGTCAGGGTCCGAGCAGTACTTC.

The chain employs TRBV6-1 and TRBJ1-2; D gene unclear. This CDR3 has 16 residues. Germline-derived CDR1 and CDR2 are MNHNS and SASEGT. V was pared by 0 bases and J by 2 bases, with 13 bases between. CDR3 residues: CASSEALFRANYGYTF. The CDR3 nucleotides are TGTGCCAGCAGTGAAGCCCTTTTTAGGGCCAACTATGGCTACACCTTC.

The chain couples TRBV6-1 to TRBJ2-1; 11 bases are a match to TRBD2. With 5 bases clipped from V and 8 bases from J, the junction kept 8 bases outside the gene matches. CDR3 length equals 15 residues. CDR1 and CDR2 (germline): MNHNS, SASEGT. Here the CDR3 reads CASSLIAGGGHEQFF. The CDR3 bases are TGTGCCAGCAGTCTTATAGCGGGAGGGGGCCATGAGCAGTTCTTC.

A word on this clone: Other DNA sequences in this specimen translate into the identical CDR3. The chain uses TRBV7-9 and TRBJ2-7; D may be TRBD2 (6 bases). V was shortened by 5 bases and J by 4 bases, with 12 bases between the two germline ends. CDR1 and CDR2 from the germline V gene are SEHNR and FQNEAQ (reference sequence). The CDR3 has 13 residues. The CDR3 loop is CASSPGTHYEQYF. The CDR3 DNA sequence: TGTGCCAGCAGCCCCGGGACTCATTACGAGCAGTACTTC.

A few counts support this clone. The V and J genes are TRBV10-3 and TRBJ2-1; 8 bases line up with TRBD1. The CDR3 has 15 amino acids. The germline V gene encodes CDR1 ENHRY and CDR2 SYGVKD. V shed 5 bases, J shed 2 bases, and the junction held 5 bases outside the gene matches. The CDR3 here is CAISPGTGTYNEQFF. In DNA, the CDR3 is TGTGCCATCAGTCCAGGGACAGGAACCTACAATGAGCAGTTCTTC.

The chain recombines TRBV11-2 with TRBJ2-7; D possibly corresponds to TRBD2 (5 bases). Deletions cut 1 base from V and 2 bases from J, with 9 bases between. The length of the CDR3 is 14 residues. Germline values: CDR1 SGHAT, CDR2 FQNNGV. CDR3 region: CASSLGGEAYEQYF. CDR3 sequence (DNA): TGTGCCAGCAGCTTAGGGGGAGAAGCCTACGAGCAGTACTTC.

V usage is TRBV7-9 and J usage is TRBJ2-1; a possible D gene is TRBD2 (5 bases). CDR1 SEHNR and CDR2 FQNEAQ come from the germline V gene (reference sequence). V dropped 2 bases and J dropped 7 bases, with 9 bases sitting between them. CDR3 length: 13 amino acids. The CDR3 nucleotides read TGTGCCAGCAGCTTAAGTTCGGGAAATGAGCAGTTCTTC. Translation: CASSLSSGNEQFF.

V gene TRBV18 combines with J gene TRBJ1-4; a weak D match, TRBD1 (5 bases). V was clipped by 6 bases and J by 5 bases, with 13 bases between them. Germline lookup yields CDR1 KGHSH and CDR2 LQKENI. The CDR3 extends over 14 amino acids. The DNA for the CDR3 is TGTGCCAGCTCGCCCGGGACGGTCAATGAAAAACTGTTTTTT. This encodes CASSPGTVNEKLFF.

The J gene is TRBJ2-1, the V gene TRBV28; possible D gene TRBD2, 7 bases. The ends were cut back, 9 bases at V and 10 bases at J, with 28 bases in the middle. CDR1 and CDR2 from the germline V gene are MDHEN and SYDVKM. This CDR3 comprises 16 residues. CDR3 sequence (DNA): TGTGCCAGTGGAGTCCAAAGGGGGACTACCAACCGCGAGCAGTTCTTC. Translating it yields CASGVQRGTTNREQFF.

The chain employs TRBV2 and TRBJ2-7, with TRBD1 matching over 11 bases. The CDR3 has 14 residues. Per germline, CDR1 SNHLY and CDR2 FYNNEI. V was pared by 5 bases and J by 5 bases, with 5 bases of the junction left unmatched. CDR3 sequence: CASSPGQGAHEQYF. CDR3 in DNA: TGTGCCAGCAGTCCTGGACAGGGGGCACACGAGCAGTACTTC.

This clone was found a few times. The rearrangement joins TRBV6-5 to TRBJ1-2; perhaps TRBD1 as D (5 bases). Looked up from germline, CDR1 is MNHEY and CDR2 is SVGAGI. The CDR3 is 14 residues long. The V gene lost 4 bases and the J gene lost 8 bases, with 17 bases spanning the gap. This chain's CDR3 is CASSSGTLVGGYTF. The CDR3 DNA is TGTGCCAGCAGTTCTGGGACCCTCGTTGGGGGCTACACCTTC.

The V gene is TRBV19, the J gene TRBJ2-1; TRBD2 agrees at 9 bases. This CDR3 has 15 residues. The J segment lost 6 bases and the V segment lost 5 bases, leaving 8 bases of the junction unmatched. The germline gives CDR1 LNHDA, CDR2 SQIVND (reference sequence). The CDR3 sequence is CASSPTSGFGNEQFF. The CDR3 DNA follows: TGTGCCAGTAGTCCGACTAGCGGTTTCGGCAATGAGCAGTTCTTC.

This clone showed up just a few times. The chain employs TRBV12-5 and TRBJ2-1, with 11 bases matching TRBD1. CDR3 length: 17 residues. CDR1 LGHNT and CDR2 FRNRAP come from the germline V gene. The junction had 6 bases not matched to a gene; V was cut back by 0 bases and J by 5 bases. CDR3 DNA sequence: TGTGCTAGTGGTTTGGTTTTGGGGGGACAGGGGGACAATGAGCAGTTCTTC. As protein: CASGLVLGGQGDNEQFF.

The rearrangement links TRBV28 to TRBJ2-3; D uncertain. Germline values: CDR1 MDHEN, CDR2 SYDVKM. The CDR3 is 17 amino acids. With 6 bases removed from V and 5 bases from J, the gap between germline ends came to 24 bases. CDR3 loop: CASRPLSITSPQDTQYF. Here the CDR3 DNA reads TGTGCCAGCAGACCTCTATCAATTACGTCACCTCAAGATACGCAGTATTTT.

Of note for this clone: The same CDR3 also results from other DNA sequences found in this sample. This chain connects TRBV5-4 to TRBJ2-7; 13 nucleotides match TRBD2. From germline, CDR1 is SGHNT and CDR2 YYREEE (reference sequence). The CDR3 has 15 residues. The V gene end was trimmed by 4 bases and the J gene end by 3 bases; junction bases not matched to a gene: 4. This CDR3 reads CASSLGTSGNYEQYF. The CDR3 DNA reads TGTGCCAGCAGCCTGGGGACTAGCGGGAACTACGAGCAGTACTTC.

The chain uses TRBV7-3 and TRBJ2-5, with D maybe TRBD2 (6 bases). Trimming shortened V by 4 bases and J by 2 bases, and 14 bases separated the two germline ends. The CDR3 covers 15 residues. In germline, CDR1 is SGHTA, CDR2 FQGTGA. CDR3 residues: CASSSTGGGQETQYF. CDR3 nucleotides: TGTGCCAGCAGCTCAACAGGTGGGGGGCAAGAGACCCAGTACTTC.

The J gene is TRBJ1-4, the V gene TRBV9; possible D gene TRBD1, 6 bases. The CDR3 is 16 amino acids. Germline loops: CDR1 SGDLS, CDR2 YYNGEE. V shed 0 bases and J shed 2 bases, with 11 bases lying between them. For the CDR3, the DNA is TGTGCCAGCAGCGTAGAGGGGGGGCCCACTAATGAAAAACTGTTTTTT. Its protein is CASSVEGGPTNEKLFF.

DNA of the CDR3: TGTGCCAGCAGAAATACGGGACTCAATGAAAAACTGTTTTTT. Its protein is CASRNTGLNEKLFF. The chain joins TRBV5-4 to TRBJ1-4; a possible D gene is TRBD1 (5 bases). CDR3 length: 14 residues. Germline V gene lookup returns CDR1 SGHNT and CDR2 YYREEE (reference sequence). Trimming took 5 bases from V and 5 from J, leaving 13 bases between them.

The J gene is TRBJ2-3, the V gene TRBV28; tentatively, D is TRBD1 or TRBD2 (5 bases each). Germline assignment: CDR1 MDHEN and CDR2 SYDVKM. Deletions cut 7 bases from V and 4 bases from J, with 27 bases between. The CDR3 sequence is 18 residues long. In DNA, the CDR3 is TGTGCCAGCATGGGGACGGCACACGATCGGAGAAAATCAGATACGCAGTATTTT. Translated: CASMGTAHDRRKSDTQYF.

The chain's CDR3 is CASSLSLWTEQYF. The CDR3 bases are TGTGCCAGCAGTTTAAGTTTATGGACCGAGCAGTACTTC. The V and J genes are TRBV27 and TRBJ2-7; D unclear. The germline V gene encodes CDR1 MNHEY and CDR2 SMNVEV (reference sequence). This CDR3 has 13 amino acids. V gave up 2 bases and J gave up 6 bases, with 11 bases separating them.

Remarks on this clone: Other DNA sequences of this sample code for an identical CDR3. The gene calls are TRBV7-7 and TRBJ2-1, with TRBD2 identical over 14 bases. Per germline, CDR1 SSHAT and CDR2 FNYEAQ (reference sequence). V lost 5 bases, J lost 8 bases, and 11 bases stayed unmatched. This CDR3 is built from 17 residues. CDR3 nucleotide sequence: TGTGCCAGCAGCCCCCAGATGGGACTAGCGGGAGTGGATGAGCAGTTCTTC. It yields the protein CASSPQMGLAGVDEQFF.

The J gene is TRBJ2-4, the V gene TRBV11-2; TRBD2 matches at 9 bases. The germline V gene has CDR1 SGHAT and CDR2 FQNNGV. CDR3 size: 15 residues. V lost 6 bases to trimming and J lost 0 bases; unmatched junction nucleotides: 3. The DNA for the CDR3 is TGTGCCAGCAGTAATAGCGGGGGAGCCAAAAACATTCAGTACTTC. Translation: CASSNSGGAKNIQYF.

The genes are TRBV27 and TRBJ1-5; D is uncertain. In germline, CDR1 is MNHEY, CDR2 SMNVEV (reference sequence). V was shortened by 5 bases and J by 5 bases, with 10 bases between the two germline ends. This CDR3 comprises 13 residues. The CDR3 bases are TGTGCCAGCAGTCCGGGAGTTCATCAGCCCCAGCATTTT. Protein: CASSPGVHQPQHF.

The V call is TRBV27, the J call TRBJ1-1; D remains ambiguous. CDR1 MNHEY and CDR2 SMNVEV come from the germline V gene (reference sequence). V was cut by 1 base and J by 1 base, with 7 bases left in between. The CDR3 extends over 14 amino acids. CDR3 nucleotide sequence: TGTGCCAGCAGTTTATACCCACAGAACACTGAAGCTTTCTTT. Protein sequence: CASSLYPQNTEAFF.

The chain links TRBV7-9 to TRBJ2-7; either TRBD1 or TRBD2 may supply D (5 bases each). Germline CDR1 is SEHNR and CDR2 is FQNEAQ (reference sequence). The CDR3 length is 13 residues. Trimming took off 0 bases at V and 5 bases at J, with 8 bases between the two ends. The DNA of the CDR3 is TGTGCCAGCAGCTTAGCAGGGACCCACGAGCAGTACTTC. It translates to CASSLAGTHEQYF. Using reference TRBV7-9 and TRBJ2-7 for the parts outside the CDR3, the full variable domain is DTGVSQNPRHKITKRGQNVTFRCDPISEHNRLYWYRQTLGQGPEFLTYFQNEAQLEKSRLLSDRFSAERPKGSFSTLEIQRTEQGDSAMYLCASSLAGTHEQYFGPGTRLTVT.

The chain carries TRBV15 and TRBJ2-7; no clear D. Trimming took 4 bases from V and 3 from J, leaving 10 bases between them. CDR1 and CDR2 from the germline V gene are LNHNV and YYDKDF (reference sequence). CDR3 length: 13 amino acids. The CDR3 DNA sequence: TGTGCCACCAGCATAGTAAGCAGCTACGAGCAGTACTTC. It is translated as CATSIVSSYEQYF.